The T cell receptor (beta chain) described here comes from a study of OX40 agonist ivuxolimab in advanced cancers. Notes on the study in general: The study observed clonal expansion of CD4+ and CD8+ blood T cells by week 6 at 0.1 to 3.0 mg/kg.

The repertoire was sequenced with immunoSEQ multiplex PCR; TCRdb's copy has only in-frame clones and lacks some. Of approximately 69,000 clones detected, around 87% appear once; the ten largest clones hold roughly a tenth. On this clone itself: Antigen: not known.

This CDR3 comprises 14 residues. Trimming at V came to 7 bases and at J to 7 bases, leaving 10 bases not matched to a gene. CDR1 and CDR2 (germline): LNHDA, SQIVND (reference sequence). This clonotype was obtained from an adult with an advanced solid tumor such as melanoma, head and neck, liver or kidney cancer. The sequenced sample was CD4+ or CD8+ T cells sorted from blood, obtained in a trial of the OX40 agonist ivuxolimab. The chain couples TRBV19 to TRBJ1-5; 7 nucleotides line up with TRBD1. As DNA, the CDR3 is TGTGCCAGTACCATAAACAGGGGCGGGCAGCCCCAGCATTTT. This gives the protein CASTINRGGQPQHF.